One and the same sample provided the 15 T cell receptor beta chains below, sequenced in a study of cytomegalovirus exposure and HLA in healthy donors. 13 Jbeta primers and 60 Vbeta primers were used for the PCR. Clones were read by immunoSEQ multiplex PCR, and TCRdb kept only the in-frame ones, dropping some. The repertoire holds about 230,000 clones, about 89% seen once, with approximately 1% in the top ten. Material: PBMCs. The receptors stem from a woman aged 18-29 years in good health and CMV-seronegative.

The chain has TRBV4-1 and TRBJ1-2; D gene ambiguous. CDR1 and CDR2 (germline): MGHRA, YSYEKL. There are 14 residues in the CDR3. V dropped 2 bases and J dropped 4 bases, with 11 bases sitting between them. CDR3 in amino acids: CASSQILTSYGYTF. The CDR3 coding sequence is TGCGCCAGCAGCCAAATCCTAACGTCCTATGGCTACACCTTC.

The chain carries TRBV7-2 and TRBJ1-1; maybe TRBD1 (6 bases). The CDR3 runs 13 residues. Trimming took 6 bases from V and 1 from J, leaving 9 bases between them. Germline V lookup: CDR1 SGHTA, CDR2 FQGNSA. CDR3 nucleotides: TGTGCCAGCAGTTGGGGACAGAACACTGAAGCTTTCTTT. Translating it yields CASSWGQNTEAFF.

The J gene is TRBJ2-7, the V gene TRBV27; 8 bases fit TRBD1. This CDR3 is 14 amino acids long. Germline values: CDR1 MNHEY, CDR2 SMNVEV (reference sequence). Trimming cost V 3 bases and J 3 bases; bases outside gene matches: 4. CDR3 amino acids: CASSFGGQDYEQYF. The CDR3 region has the DNA TGTGCCAGCAGTTTTGGGGGACAGGACTACGAGCAGTACTTC.

The chain recombines TRBV30 with TRBJ2-1, with TRBD1 matching 7 bases. Trimming removed 0 bases from V and 8 bases from J; junction bases left unmatched: 7. Germline CDR1 reads GTSNPN; CDR2 reads SVGIG (reference sequence). This CDR3 comprises 14 residues. This CDR3 reads CAWSVVGGNDEQFF. CDR3 coding DNA: TGTGCCTGGAGTGTCGTAGGGGGCAACGATGAGCAGTTCTTC.

The rearrangement uses TRBV5-4 and TRBJ2-7; 8 bases agree with TRBD1. CDR1 SGHNT and CDR2 YYREEE come from the germline V gene (reference sequence). V shed 4 bases and J 2 bases; nucleotides not matched to a gene: 14. The CDR3 runs to 17 residues. The CDR3 DNA follows: TGTGCCAGCAGCATGGGGCCAGGGGGCGGTTTTGCCTACGAGCAGTACTTC. It encodes CASSMGPGGGFAYEQYF.

The gene calls are TRBV6-6 and TRBJ2-1, with TRBD2 matching 7 bases. V lost 6 bases and J lost 13; bases outside the gene matches: 15. This CDR3 contains 14 residues. Germline loops: CDR1 MNHNY, CDR2 SVGAGI (reference sequence). CDR3 in amino acids: CASRPGRVAQLQFF. CDR3 in DNA: TGTGCCAGCAGACCAGGGAGGGTGGCACAATTACAGTTCTTC.

This sequence joins TRBV5-6 and TRBJ2-2; no definite D call. CDR3 length: 14 residues. Between the trimmed V and J ends, which lost 1 base and 5 bases, there was a span of 9 bases. Germline CDR1 and CDR2: SGHDT and YYEEEE. As DNA, the CDR3 is TGTGCCAGCAGCTTGCTGACACCAACCGGGGAGCTGTTTTTT. This translates into CASSLLTPTGELFF.

The rearrangement uses TRBV2 and TRBJ2-5, with D possibly being TRBD1 (6 bases). In germline, CDR1 is SNHLY, CDR2 FYNNEI. V lost 8 bases, J lost 5 bases, and 21 bases lay in between. The CDR3 extends over 15 amino acids. The CDR3 bases are TGTGCCAGCCAGAAAACAGGGTTAGCACCGGAGACCCAGTACTTC. Translation: CASQKTGLAPETQYF. The complete variable domain, with remaining parts taken from reference TRBV2 and TRBJ2-5, reads EPEVTQTPSHQVTQMGQEVILRCVPISNHLYFYWYRQILGQKVEFLVSFYNNEISEKSEIFDDQFSVERPDGSNFTLKIRSTKLEDSAMYFCASQKTGLAPETQYFGPGTRLLVL.

This chain links TRBV25-1 with TRBJ2-3; D is uncertain. V was shortened by 6 bases and J by 0 bases, with 10 bases between the two germline ends. Germline V gives CDR1 MGHDK, CDR2 SYGVNS. CDR3 length equals 14 residues. CDR3 in amino acids: CASRLPLSTDTQYF. CDR3 coding DNA: TGTGCCAGCAGACTACCTCTAAGCACAGATACGCAGTATTTT.

The gene calls are TRBV2 and TRBJ2-7, with D hard to call. The V gene lost 2 bases and the J gene lost 4 bases, with 9 bases spanning the gap. Germline V CDR1 and CDR2: SNHLY, FYNNEI. The CDR3 runs to 13 residues. The CDR3 nucleotides are TGTGCCAGCAGTGAACTCGCAGGTTACGAGCAGTACTTC. This codes for CASSELAGYEQYF. The complete variable domain, with remaining parts taken from reference TRBV2 and TRBJ2-7, reads EPEVTQTPSHQVTQMGQEVILRCVPISNHLYFYWYRQILGQKVEFLVSFYNNEISEKSEIFDDQFSVERPDGSNFTLKIRSTKLEDSAMYFCASSELAGYEQYFGPGTRLTVT.

The V call is TRBV27, the J call TRBJ1-2; unclear D gene. Germline CDR1 is MNHEY and CDR2 is SMNVEV (reference sequence). Trimming cost V 6 bases and J 4 bases, with 15 bases left between them. This CDR3 spans 14 amino acids. The CDR3 DNA follows: TGTGCCAGCAGCATCCTACCCCGCACCTATGGCTACACCTTC. Amino acid sequence: CASSILPRTYGYTF.

The chain has TRBV5-5 and TRBJ2-7; D not certain. Germline V gene lookup returns CDR1 SGHKS and CDR2 YYEKEE (reference sequence). V dropped 0 bases and J dropped 2 bases, with 6 bases sitting between them. The CDR3 is 13 amino acids. Here the CDR3 reads CASSLGTTYEQYF. CDR3 in DNA: TGTGCCAGCAGCTTGGGCACTACCTACGAGCAGTACTTC.

This chain uses TRBV11-2 with TRBJ1-4; D may be TRBD1 (5 bases). The germline gives CDR1 SGHAT, CDR2 FQNNGV. V shed 7 bases and J shed 8 bases, with 20 bases lying between them. The CDR3 runs to 15 residues. The CDR3 bases are TGTGCCAGCACCACACCCGGAGGGGACGGGGAAAAACTGTTTTTT. Translation gives CASTTPGGDGEKLFF. The full variable domain, in which reference TRBV11-2 and TRBJ1-4 provide the parts outside the CDR3, is EAGVAQSPRYKIIEKRQSVAFWCNPISGHATLYWYQQILGQGPKLLIQFQNNGVVDDSQLPKDRFSAERLKGVDSTLKIQPAKLEDSAVYLCASTTPGGDGEKLFFGSGTQLSVL.

The gene calls are TRBV5-1 and TRBJ1-6, with TRBD1 identical over 9 bases. The CDR3 spans 16 residues. The V gene's germline CDR1 is SGHRS and CDR2 YFSETQ. V lost 0 bases to trimming and J lost 7 bases; unmatched junction nucleotides: 5. The CDR3 DNA sequence: TGCGCCAGCAGCTTGGCTGGACAGGGGAAAAATTCACCCCTCCACTTT. The encoded protein is CASSLAGQGKNSPLHF.

The chain uses TRBV7-9 and TRBJ2-5, with 8 bases fitting TRBD1. Germline values: CDR1 SEHNR, CDR2 FQNEAQ (reference sequence). J lost 5 bases, V lost 1 base, and 6 bases had no gene match. CDR3 length equals 15 residues. CDR3: CASSLVAGGQETQYF. CDR3 DNA sequence: TGTGCCAGCAGCTTAGTGGCAGGGGGCCAGGAGACCCAGTACTTC. The full variable domain, rest sourced from reference TRBV7-9 and TRBJ2-5, is DTGVSQNPRHKITKRGQNVTFRCDPISEHNRLYWYRQTLGQGPEFLTYFQNEAQLEKSRLLSDRFSAERPKGSFSTLEIQRTEQGDSAMYLCASSLVAGGQETQYFGPGTRLLVL.